This T cell receptor (beta chain) originates from a study of cytomegalovirus exposure and HLA in healthy donors. This clone was counted a few times. Amplification used 60 Vbeta primers and 13 Jbeta primers. The table came from immunoSEQ multiplex PCR; TCRdb's copy has only in-frame clones and leaves some out. There are about 150,000 clones in the sample; 79% occur only once, and roughly 3.4% lies in the top ten. CDR3 length: 16 amino acids. Trimming took 5 bases from V and 2 from J; bases not matched to a gene: 6. Germline V gene data show CDR1 as SGHVS and CDR2 as FNYEAQ. The gene calls are TRBV7-6 and TRBJ1-6; 7 bases are a match to TRBD1. The source of this sequence is a human donor in good health. The sequencing sample was made of PBMCs. The CDR3 here is CASSPTGTAYNSPLHF. Written as DNA, the CDR3 is TGTGCCAGCAGCCCGACAGGGACGGCCTATAATTCACCCCTCCACTTT.